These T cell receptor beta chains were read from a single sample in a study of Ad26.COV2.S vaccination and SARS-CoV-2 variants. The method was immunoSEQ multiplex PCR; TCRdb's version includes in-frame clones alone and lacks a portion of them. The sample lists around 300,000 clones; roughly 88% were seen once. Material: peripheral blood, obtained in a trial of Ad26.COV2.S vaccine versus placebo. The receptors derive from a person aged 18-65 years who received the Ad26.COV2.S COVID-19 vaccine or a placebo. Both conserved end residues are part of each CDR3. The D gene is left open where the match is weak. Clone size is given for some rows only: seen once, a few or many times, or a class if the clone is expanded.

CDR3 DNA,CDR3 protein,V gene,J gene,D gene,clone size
TGTGCCAGCAGCCAGGTCAGGGACGAGCAGTACTTC,CASSQVRDEQYF,TRBV3-1/TRBV3-2,TRBJ2-7,NA,NA
TGTGCTAGTGGTTCCCTCGTGCTTTCTGGAAAACTGTTTTTT,CASGSLVLSGKLFF,TRBV12-5,TRBJ1-4,NA,NA
TGTGCCAGCAATAACCAGGGAGAAGAGACCCAGTACTTC,CASNNQGEETQYF,TRBV2,TRBJ2-5,NA,NA
TGTGCCAGCAGCTCAGGGGCAGGGATGATGAACACTGAAGCTTTCTTT,CASSSGAGMMNTEAFF,TRBV7-9,TRBJ1-1,NA,NA
TGTGCCAGCAGTTTTTCGTTTGCAGATACGCAGTATTTT,CASSFSFADTQYF,TRBV12-3/TRBV12-4,TRBJ2-3,NA,once
TGTGCCAGCAGCCAGACCCAGAACACCGGGGAGCTGTTTTTT,CASSQTQNTGELFF,TRBV4-2,TRBJ2-2,NA,NA
TGTGCCAGCAACGCTTTCGGACTAGCGGGAGTGTTTGAGCAGTTCTTC,CASNAFGLAGVFEQFF,TRBV28,TRBJ2-1,TRBD2,NA
TGTGCCAGCTCACCATCAGGGACTGGGGCCAACGTCCTGACTTTC,CASSPSGTGANVLTF,TRBV18,TRBJ2-6,NA,NA
TGTGCCAGCAGTTTATCGGGGGACTACACAGATACGCAGTATTTT,CASSLSGDYTDTQYF,TRBV27,TRBJ2-3,TRBD2,NA
TGTGCCAGCAGCGTAGTCGGAGATCAGCCCCAGCATTTT,CASSVVGDQPQHF,TRBV9,TRBJ1-5,NA,NA
TGCAGCGCCGCAGGGGGAGGGTACAATGAGCAGTTCTTC,CSAAGGGYNEQFF,TRBV29-1,TRBJ2-1,NA,once
TGTGCCAGCAGTATGGGCCCAAACTATGGCTACACCTTC,CASSMGPNYGYTF,TRBV12-3/TRBV12-4,TRBJ1-2,NA,NA
TGTGCCAGTAGCCTAGACAGGGGATTTGGCTACACCTTC,CASSLDRGFGYTF,TRBV19,TRBJ1-2,TRBD1,NA
TGTGCCACCAGCGTTCGATTCCAGACAAATGGCTACACCTTC,CATSVRFQTNGYTF,TRBV15,TRBJ1-2,NA,NA
TGTGCCAGCAGCTTCGGGTTAGATCGAGGAGATACGCAGTATTTT,CASSFGLDRGDTQYF,TRBV7-8,TRBJ2-3,NA,NA
TGTGCCAGCAGAGCCCAGGGAATGGGAGAGACCCAGTACTTC,CASRAQGMGETQYF,TRBV7-9,TRBJ2-5,NA,NA
TGTGCCAGCATAGCGGGACAGCAAAAAGGAATGACGCAGTATTTT,CASIAGQQKGMTQYF,TRBV2,TRBJ2-3,NA,NA
TGCAGCGTTGTGGAGTGGGAAAGTAGCACAGATACGCAGTATTTT,CSVVEWESSTDTQYF,TRBV29-1,TRBJ2-3,NA,NA
TGTGCCAGCAGCCGAACACTGGGGTGGACCTTC,CASSRTLGWTF,TRBV5-5,TRBJ1-2,NA,NA
TGTGCCAGCAGCTTAGGGCCAACGGGCTCCTACGAGCAGTACTTC,CASSLGPTGSYEQYF,TRBV11-2,TRBJ2-7,NA,once
TGTGCCAGCAGCTTTGTCGGTCAGGGTCTCACAGATACGCAGTATTTT,CASSFVGQGLTDTQYF,TRBV5-4,TRBJ2-3,NA,NA
TGTGCCAGTAGTATAGATAAAGGGGAGGGTGGAAACACCATATATTTT,CASSIDKGEGGNTIYF,TRBV19,TRBJ1-3,NA,NA
TGTGCCAGCAGTGGGGAAAAACTGTTTTTT,CASSGEKLFF,TRBV2,TRBJ1-4,NA,NA